Below are 22 T cell receptor beta chains sequenced from a single sample in a study of vaccination effects on CD4 cells after COVID-19 (dated by TCRdb to about 2022). Their target antigens are unknown. Libraries were prepared through the immunoSEQ multiplex PCR assay. Here the immuneACCESS table is served through TCRdb, limited to in-frame sequences with V and J called. Missing clones are a known gap in these copies; in checked studies unresolved V genes cover under half, and the rest lacks a known reason. The sample records about 70,000 clones, over 60% of which are singletons. Over 4.5% of the sample is held by the ten biggest clonotypes. The ViraFEST assay stimulated PBMC with viral peptide pools and then used TCR sequencing to identify antigen-specific CD4+ T cell clonotypes by expansion. After around ten days of culture, CD4+ T cells were isolated with the EasySep CD4+ T cell isolation kit. Convalescent patients had PCR-confirmed SARS-CoV-2 infection between March and December 2020, before Alpha, Beta and Delta variants emerged in the United States.

The specimen comprised CD4+ T cells from PBMCs cultured with HIV peptides, sampled before COVID-19 vaccination. The cell subset or site tag for this specimen amounts to: HIV-1 Nef peptide pool negative control/reference culture. Receptors were obtained from a human donor who had a prior SARS-CoV-2 infection.

The chain employs TRBV2 and TRBJ1-1, with D possibly being TRBD1 (5 bases). Germline CDR1 reads SNHLY; CDR2 reads FYNNEI. The CDR3 has 16 residues. V was trimmed by 3 bases and J by 1 base, leaving 15 bases between them. The CDR3 spells CASSEARGGGNTEAFF. The CDR3 DNA follows: TGTGCCAGCAGTGAGGCTAGGGGTGGAGGGAACACTGAAGCTTTCTTT.

The rearrangement uses TRBV19 and TRBJ2-3, with 7 bases aligning to TRBD2. CDR3 length equals 14 residues. CDR1 LNHDA and CDR2 SQIVND come from the germline V gene (reference sequence). V lost 2 bases and J lost 6; bases outside the gene matches: 5. The DNA for the CDR3 is TGTGCCAGTAGTATACGGGAGGCATCCGATACGCAGTATTTT. It codes for CASSIREASDTQYF.

This clone was observed once. The chain joins TRBV5-4 to TRBJ1-2, with D possibly being TRBD1 (5 bases). This CDR3 has 14 amino acids. The germline V and J ends were trimmed by 5 bases and 0 bases, with 11 bases remaining between them. The germline V gene has CDR1 SGHNT and CDR2 YYREEE (reference sequence). CDR3 in DNA: TGTGCCAGCAGTACCGGGGGGACTAACTATGGCTACACCTTC. As protein: CASSTGGTNYGYTF.

The gene calls are TRBV5-4 and TRBJ2-5; D tentatively fits TRBD1 or TRBD2 (6 bases each). The ends were cut back, 1 base at V and 5 bases at J, with 12 bases in the middle. The CDR3 extends over 14 amino acids. CDR1 is SGHNT and CDR2 is YYREEE in the germline V gene (reference sequence). The chain's CDR3 is CASSLLGGSETQYF. The CDR3 DNA sequence: TGTGCCAGCAGCTTGTTGGGGGGCAGCGAGACCCAGTACTTC. The full variable domain, with the rest looked up from reference TRBV5-4 and TRBJ2-5, is ETGVTQSPTHLIKTRGQQVTLRCSSQSGHNTVSWYQQALGQGPQFIFQYYREEENGRGNFPPRFSGLQFPNYSSELNVNALELDDSALYLCASSLLGGSETQYFGPGTRLLVL.

This chain connects TRBV9 to TRBJ2-5; 12 bases map to TRBD2. CDR1 is SGDLS, CDR2 YYNGEE, per germline. V dropped 4 bases and J dropped 4; count of bases not matched to a gene: 8. The CDR3 length is 16 residues. The CDR3 DNA reads as TGTGCCAGCAGCCGGACTAGCGGGGCCGCGGGAGAGACCCAGTACTTC. Its protein product is CASSRTSGAAGETQYF.

The genes are TRBV18 and TRBJ2-7; possible D gene TRBD2, 6 bases. The CDR3 runs 15 residues. Trimming took off 6 bases at V and 4 bases at J, with 19 bases between the two ends. CDR1 KGHSH and CDR2 LQKENI come from the germline V gene. CDR3 protein: CASSNAGSPLYEQYF. For the CDR3, the DNA is TGTGCCAGCTCGAACGCGGGGTCCCCACTTTACGAGCAGTACTTC. The variable domain in full, completed from reference TRBV18 and TRBJ2-7, reads NAGVMQNPRHLVRRRGQEARLRCSPMKGHSHVYWYRQLPEEGLKFMVYLQKENIIDESGMPKERFSAEFPKEGPSILRIQQVVRGDSAAYFCASSNAGSPLYEQYFGPGTRLTVT.

On this clone itself: One junction end disagrees with the germline gene, perhaps due to a read error. The chain recombines TRBV7-7 with TRBJ2-1; D remains ambiguous. The CDR3 contains 14 residues. Germline CDR1 is SSHAT and CDR2 is FNYEAQ (reference sequence). The CDR3, as DNA: TGTGCTAGCAGCCCCGGCCCAGCAGACAATGAGCAGTTCTTC. Its protein is CASSPGPADNEQFF.

The J gene is TRBJ2-7, the V gene TRBV5-1, with 14 bases aligning to TRBD2. CDR3 length equals 17 residues. Per germline, CDR1 SGHRS and CDR2 YFSETQ. V lost 5 bases, J lost 5 bases, and 12 bases stayed unmatched. This CDR3 reads CASSSPGTSGSVDEQYF. CDR3 DNA: TGCGCCAGCAGTTCCCCCGGGACTAGCGGGAGCGTCGACGAGCAGTACTTC.

The chain uses TRBV2 and TRBJ1-2; D is perhaps TRBD1 (5 bases). The CDR3 has 14 residues. Trimming removed 4 bases from V and 0 bases from J, with 9 bases in between. Germline assignment: CDR1 SNHLY and CDR2 FYNNEI. The CDR3 sequence: CASSAAGANYGYTF. CDR3 nucleotides: TGTGCCAGCAGTGCGGCGGGGGCTAACTATGGCTACACCTTC. Full variable domain (remainder filled in from reference TRBV2 and TRBJ1-2): EPEVTQTPSHQVTQMGQEVILRCVPISNHLYFYWYRQILGQKVEFLVSFYNNEISEKSEIFDDQFSVERPDGSNFTLKIRSTKLEDSAMYFCASSAAGANYGYTFGSGTRLTVV.

The genes are TRBV9 and TRBJ2-3, with 7 bases aligning to TRBD2. CDR1 SGDLS and CDR2 YYNGEE come from the germline V gene. Losses at the gene ends were 4 bases for V and 4 bases for J; bases not matched to a gene: 3. This CDR3 comprises 13 residues. In DNA form, the CDR3 reads TGTGCCAGCAGCCGACTAGCACCAGATACGCAGTATTTT. Its translation is CASSRLAPDTQYF.

This chain joins TRBV9 and TRBJ2-4; TRBD2 matches at 9 bases. Looked up from germline, CDR1 is SGDLS and CDR2 is YYNGEE. Trimming cost V 4 bases and J 3 bases; bases outside gene matches: 11. This CDR3 contains 17 residues. The CDR3 DNA reads TGTGCCAGCAGCCCAAGGCGGGGGGGCCTTGACAAAAACATTCAGTACTTC. It specifies CASSPRRGGLDKNIQYF.

The rearrangement joins TRBV5-1 to TRBJ2-2, with D possibly being TRBD2 (6 bases). This CDR3 is 16 amino acids long. The germline gives CDR1 SGHRS, CDR2 YFSETQ. The V end was cut by 4 bases, the J end by 5 bases, with 18 bases between. CDR3 in amino acids: CASSPGWTTNTGELFF. The CDR3 bases are TGCGCCAGCAGCCCGGGGTGGACTACCAATACCGGGGAGCTGTTTTTT.

The chain has TRBV4-1 and TRBJ1-5; D might be TRBD1 (5 bases). Per germline, CDR1 MGHRA and CDR2 YSYEKL. V lost 0 bases and J 6 bases, leaving 12 bases between the germline ends. The CDR3 is 15 residues long. The CDR3 DNA sequence: TGCGCCAGCAGCCAAGAGAGTGGGGGGAGTCAGCCCCAGCATTTT. Protein sequence: CASSQESGGSQPQHF.

There are a few counts of this clone. The rearrangement joins TRBV11-2 to TRBJ2-2; D is unclear. There are 13 residues in the CDR3. From germline, CDR1 is SGHAT and CDR2 FQNNGV. The V and J ends lost 3 bases and 4 bases respectively, with 6 bases between them. The CDR3 DNA follows: TGTGCCAGCAGCTTCGAGGTCACCGGGGAGCTGTTTTTT. Its translation is CASSFEVTGELFF.

V usage is TRBV5-4 and J usage is TRBJ1-1, with a possible D match to TRBD1 (6 bases). V gave up 0 bases and J gave up 4 bases, with 7 bases separating them. Germline V CDR1 and CDR2: SGHNT, YYREEE (reference sequence). The CDR3 extends over 13 amino acids. CDR3 protein: CASSLGGGTEAFF. The DNA for the CDR3 is TGTGCCAGCAGCTTGGGAGGGGGCACTGAAGCTTTCTTT.

This clone was picked up a small number of times. The chain recombines TRBV5-4 with TRBJ2-7, with D perhaps TRBD1 (6 bases). The CDR3 consists of 14 residues. CDR1 SGHNT and CDR2 YYREEE come from the germline V gene (reference sequence). The V and J ends lost 3 bases and 5 bases respectively, with 15 bases between them. CDR3 coding DNA: TGTGCCAGCAGCTCCGCTAAACAGGGCAACGAGCAGTACTTC. Translating gives CASSSAKQGNEQYF. The whole variable domain, filled in from reference TRBV5-4 and TRBJ2-7, reads ETGVTQSPTHLIKTRGQQVTLRCSSQSGHNTVSWYQQALGQGPQFIFQYYREEENGRGNFPPRFSGLQFPNYSSELNVNALELDDSALYLCASSSAKQGNEQYFGPGTRLTVT.

This chain joins TRBV5-6 and TRBJ1-2; weak D call: TRBD1 (5 bases). V was cut by 0 bases and J by 6 bases, with 9 bases left in between. Germline V gives CDR1 SGHDT, CDR2 YYEEEE. The length of the CDR3 is 13 residues. CDR3 sequence (DNA): TGTGCCAGCAGCTTGGTGGCAGGGAATGGCTACACCTTC. Protein sequence: CASSLVAGNGYTF.

The V call is TRBV12-3 or TRBV12-4, the J call TRBJ2-7; tentatively, D is TRBD2 (5 bases). The CDR3 length is 11 residues. V shed 5 bases and J shed 3 bases, with 5 bases lying between them. The CDR3 DNA is TGTGCCAGCAGTGAGGGCTACGAGCAGTACTTC. Translation gives CASSEGYEQYF.

The rearrangement uses TRBV5-1 and TRBJ1-2; D perhaps matches TRBD1 (6 bases). The CDR3 is made up of 16 amino acids. Per germline, CDR1 SGHRS and CDR2 YFSETQ. Trimming took off 1 base at V and 4 bases at J, with 17 bases between the two ends. CDR3 sequence (DNA): TGCGCCAGCAGCTTGTTCCCAGGGGAGAAAATCTATGGCTACACCTTC. Protein sequence: CASSLFPGEKIYGYTF.

This rearrangement joins TRBV7-2 to TRBJ2-1, with 11 bases aligning to TRBD1. Germline CDR1 SGHTA, CDR2 FQGNSA. CDR3 length: 15 amino acids. V shed 1 base, J shed 6 bases, and the junction held 2 bases outside the gene matches. CDR3 DNA: TGTGCCAGCAGCTTAGGGGACAGGGGGGGCAATGAGCAGTTCTTC. Amino acids: CASSLGDRGGNEQFF. Full variable domain (remainder filled in from reference TRBV7-2 and TRBJ2-1): GAGVSQSPSNKVTEKGKDVELRCDPISGHTALYWYRQSLGQGLEFLIYFQGNSAPDKSGLPSDRFSAERTGGSVSTLTIQRTQQEDSAVYLCASSLGDRGGNEQFFGPGTRLTVL.

This clone appeared a few times. This chain connects TRBV7-9 to TRBJ2-1; 9 bases are shared with TRBD2. Germline-derived CDR1 and CDR2 are SEHNR and FQNEAQ (reference sequence). CDR3 length: 14 amino acids. The J segment lost 4 bases and the V segment lost 6 bases, leaving 4 bases of the junction unmatched. In DNA, the CDR3 is TGTGCCAGCAGACTTAGCGGGGGATACAATGAGCAGTTCTTC. Encoded protein: CASRLSGGYNEQFF.

The chain has TRBV25-1 and TRBJ2-7, with TRBD1 as a possible D gene (5 bases). This CDR3 is built from 16 residues. V dropped 3 bases and J dropped 2 bases, with 17 bases sitting between them. Germline CDR1 reads MGHDK; CDR2 reads SYGVNS. Here the CDR3 DNA reads TGTGCCAGCAGTGACGTAACAGGAAAAAAAACCTACGAGCAGTACTTC. Its translation is CASSDVTGKKTYEQYF.